This T cell receptor (beta chain) was recovered during a study of blood T cell repertoires in COVID-19. Study summary: Samples taken during acute and convalescent COVID-19 were collected in the United States, Italy and Spain.

Per the study methods: Quantification of nucleated cells was approximated via reference gene primer amplification. The protocol was immunoSEQ multiplex PCR, while the TCRdb copy is restricted to in-frame clones and leaves out a portion. Clone size and the V and J calls come from that table; the DNA yielded D and trimming. The data show about 250,000 clones, around 83% seen once. The length of the CDR3 is 15 residues. Per germline, CDR1 SGHNT and CDR2 YYREEE (reference sequence). V was pared by 0 bases and J by 8 bases, with 8 bases of the junction left unmatched. V is TRBV5-4 and J is TRBJ1-1, with 9 bases lining up with TRBD1. The receptor was derived from an elderly man with acute or convalescent COVID-19. What was sequenced was peripheral blood. The CDR3 DNA follows: TGTGCCAGCAGCTTGGCCGGGACAGGGCCACAGGAAGCTTTCTTT. Protein: CASSLAGTGPQEAFF.